This T cell receptor beta chain comes out of a study of blood T cell repertoires in COVID-19. CDR3 size: 18 residues. CDR1 and CDR2 (germline): KGHSH, LQKENI. Trimming cost V 5 bases and J 2 bases, with 19 bases left between them. Profiling relied on immunoSEQ multiplex PCR, and the TCRdb table lists in-frame clones only, not all of them. This sample has 100,000 to 150,000 clones, with 65% to 80% found just once. This clonotype originated in a man between 65 and 85 years old with acute or convalescent COVID-19. The chain uses TRBV18 and TRBJ2-6; TRBD2 might be the D (5 bases). Sequencing input: peripheral blood. CDR3 nucleotides: TGTGCCAGCTCAGCGGGCCTCGTCAATTACCCTGGGGCCAACGTCCTGACTTTC. Protein sequence: CASSAGLVNYPGANVLTF.